A selection of T cell receptor beta chains follows, all from one sample in a study of T cells in Graves' hyperthyroidism and ophthalmopathy. Each CDR3 protein is one row after TCRdb ran MiXCR on the multiplex PCR reads. The table lists over 650,000 distinct CDR3 sequences, roughly 15% of them singletons. Sequencing used blood. The receptors stem from a young man with Graves' hyperthyroidism. Each CDR3 is given with its conserved first and last residue. D genes are given only for firm matches. Expanded clones are given a class, and other clones once, few, many or no size at all.

>TRBJ2-2|TRBV2|-|many|16
TGTGCCAGCACCGCGACCACGGGATGGAACACCGGGGAGCTGTTTTTT
CASTATTGWNTGELFF
>TRBJ2-5|TRBV3-1|TRBD2|few|18
TGTGCCAGCAGCCAAGATCGGTTCGCGCGGGAGTTGTTGGAGACCCAGTACTTC
CASSQDRFARELLETQYF
>TRBJ2-7|TRBV28|TRBD2|many|13
TGTGCCAGCAGTTTTCGGACTAGTAGTGAGCAGTACTTC
CASSFRTSSEQYF
>TRBJ2-7|TRBV28|TRBD2|-|16
TGTGCCAGCAGTAGTGACACTAGCGGGACATCCTACGAGCAGTACTTC
CASSSDTSGTSYEQYF
>TRBJ2-7|TRBV28|-|many|15
TGTGCCAGCACCCCGGGGACCAGACATTATGACGAGCAGTACTTC
CASTPGTRHYDEQYF
>TRBJ2-1|TRBV5-1|TRBD1|-|14
TGCGCCACCTCGGGACAGGGGAGTCTCGATGAGCAGTTCTTC
CATSGQGSLDEQFF
>TRBJ1-4|TRBV11-3|-|-|15
TGTGCCAGCAGTAGCCCAGGGCGTACTAATGAAAAACTGTTTTTT
CASSSPGRTNEKLFF
>TRBJ2-3|TRBV5-1|TRBD2|-|16
TGCGCCAGCAGCGCGGGACTAGCGGATGCCTCAGATACGCAGTATTTT
CASSAGLADASDTQYF
>TRBJ2-7|TRBV12-3/TRBV12-4|TRBD2|many|15
TGTGCCAGCAGAGAGGGCACTAGCGACTTCCACGAGCAGTACTTC
CASREGTSDFHEQYF
>TRBJ1-4|TRBV18|-|-|14
TGTGCCAGCTCCCCGGGGACTCCTAATGAAAAACTGTTTTTT
CASSPGTPNEKLFF
>TRBJ2-4|TRBV2|-|few|13
TGTGCCAGCAGTGCGGGGGGCAAGGACATTCAGTACTTC
CASSAGGKDIQYF
>TRBJ2-7|TRBV12-3/TRBV12-4|-|many|11
TGTGCCAGCAGGGGGCGGAGGGAGCAGTACTTC
CASRGRREQYF
>TRBJ2-7|TRBV30|TRBD2|-|16
TGTGCCTGGAGTCCGACTAGCGGGAGCTTATTCTACGAGCAGTACTTC
CAWSPTSGSLFYEQYF
>TRBJ1-1|TRBV18|-|-|15
TGTGCCAGCTCACGAGGTAACTTTTTGAACACTGAAGCTTTCTTT
CASSRGNFLNTEAFF
>TRBJ2-2|TRBV5-1|-|-|16
TGCGCCAGCAGCTCCTATCCCGACAGCAACACCGGGGAGCTGTTTTTT
CASSSYPDSNTGELFF
>TRBJ1-1|TRBV6-1|-|many|17
TGTGCCAGCTTAGCTACAAACAGGGCCGTCTACGTGCCTGAAGCTTTCTTT
CASLATNRAVYVPEAFF
>TRBJ2-3|TRBV30|TRBD2|many|14
TGTGCCTGGACTAGCGGCCTAGGTGGAGATACGCAGTATTTT
CAWTSGLGGDTQYF
>TRBJ2-5|TRBV7-2|TRBD1|many|16
TGTGCCAGCAGCTTAGCAACAGGGGAGTACCAAGAGACCCAGTACTTC
CASSLATGEYQETQYF
>TRBJ2-7|TRBV6-2/TRBV6-3|TRBD2|many|17
TGTGCCAGCAGTAACTGGGCCGGGACTAGTCTTCCCTACGAGCAGTACTTC
CASSNWAGTSLPYEQYF
>TRBJ2-1|TRBV6-5|TRBD2|many|16
TGTGCCAGCAGTTACGGGACTAGCGGGGCCTACAATGAGCAGTTCTTC
CASSYGTSGAYNEQFF
>TRBJ1-5|TRBV30|-|few|14
TGTGCCTGGAGTATTGGCTATAGCAATCAGCCCCAGCATTTT
CAWSIGYSNQPQHF
>TRBJ2-7|TRBV4-1|-|few|16
TGCGCCAGCAGCCAAGGAACCGGGACCGATATGTACGAGCAGTACTTC
CASSQGTGTDMYEQYF
>TRBJ2-1|TRBV30|TRBD2|once|15
TGTGCCTGGAGTAGGGATGGGGGGGAGTACAATGAGCAGTTCTTC
CAWSRDGGEYNEQFF
>TRBJ2-5|TRBV20-1|TRBD1|many|13
TGCAGTGCGCCACGGGGACAGGCGGAGACCCAGTACTTC
CSAPRGQAETQYF
>TRBJ1-2|TRBV20-1|-|-|13
TGCAGTGCTAGAGAGTCTTATCTGGGTGGCTACACCTTC
CSARESYLGGYTF
>TRBJ2-3|TRBV2|-|many|15
TGTGCCAGCAGTGAACGGAGGGCAGACGCAGATACGCAGTATTTT
CASSERRADADTQYF
>TRBJ2-1|TRBV20-1|-|many|15
TGCAGTGCTAGAGATTCCCGGAGTGGCGGTCATGAGCAGTTCTTC
CSARDSRSGGHEQFF
>TRBJ2-3|TRBV20-1|TRBD1|-|14
TGCAGTGCTAATACAGGGGGCGGCACAGATACGCAGTATTTT
CSANTGGGTDTQYF
>TRBJ2-1|TRBV27|TRBD2|many|15
TGTGCCAGCAGTTATACTAGCGGGAGGGGTAATGAGCAGTTCTTC
CASSYTSGRGNEQFF
>TRBJ2-7|TRBV5-4|-|few|15
TGTGCCAGCAGCCCCGGCGGGGAGACCACCCCCCTGCAGTACTTC
CASSPGGETTPLQYF
>TRBJ2-7|TRBV29-1|TRBD1|-|14
TGCAGCGCGGCAGGGGGCGCAGGTTCCTACGAGCAGTACTTC
CSAAGGAGSYEQYF
>TRBJ2-7|TRBV7-9|-|few|15
TGTGCCAGCAGCTTAAATCAGGTGTACTCCTACGAGCAGTACTTC
CASSLNQVYSYEQYF
>TRBJ2-7|TRBV4-1|-|many|16
TGCGCCAGCAGCCAAGGGGGGACCGGGGGCAGCTACGAGCAGTACTTC
CASSQGGTGGSYEQYF
>TRBJ1-5|TRBV20-1|-|-|15
TGCAGTGCCCCTATACAGGGCAGGAGCAATCAGCCCCAGCATTTT
CSAPIQGRSNQPQHF
>TRBJ1-4|TRBV7-9|-|few|15
TGTGCCAGCAGCCCCCTCGGGTCAACTAATGAAAAACTGTTTTTT
CASSPLGSTNEKLFF
>TRBJ1-3|TRBV3-1|-|few|14
TGTGCCAGCAGCCAATTCACAGGATCGGACACCATATATTTT
CASSQFTGSDTIYF
>TRBJ1-1|TRBV5-6|-|many|14
TGTGCCAGCAGCTTGGGTCCGGGAGGCACTGAAGCTTTCTTT
CASSLGPGGTEAFF
>TRBJ2-5|TRBV7-9|-|many|13
TGTGCCAGCAGCCGAGACGGTGAAGAGACCCAGTACTTC
CASSRDGEETQYF
>TRBJ2-1|TRBV11-2|TRBD2|many|15
TGTGCCAGCAGCTTTAGCGGGAGTAGGAGCAATGAGCAGTTCTTC
CASSFSGSRSNEQFF
>TRBJ2-1|TRBV6-5|TRBD1|-|15
TGTGCCAGCAGTTACTCAAGGGGGCGATTCAATGAGCAGTTCTTC
CASSYSRGRFNEQFF
>TRBJ1-1|TRBV2|-|many|17
TGTGCCAGCAGTGAAGCCCGGGACCGGCTAATGAACACTGAAGCTTTCTTT
CASSEARDRLMNTEAFF